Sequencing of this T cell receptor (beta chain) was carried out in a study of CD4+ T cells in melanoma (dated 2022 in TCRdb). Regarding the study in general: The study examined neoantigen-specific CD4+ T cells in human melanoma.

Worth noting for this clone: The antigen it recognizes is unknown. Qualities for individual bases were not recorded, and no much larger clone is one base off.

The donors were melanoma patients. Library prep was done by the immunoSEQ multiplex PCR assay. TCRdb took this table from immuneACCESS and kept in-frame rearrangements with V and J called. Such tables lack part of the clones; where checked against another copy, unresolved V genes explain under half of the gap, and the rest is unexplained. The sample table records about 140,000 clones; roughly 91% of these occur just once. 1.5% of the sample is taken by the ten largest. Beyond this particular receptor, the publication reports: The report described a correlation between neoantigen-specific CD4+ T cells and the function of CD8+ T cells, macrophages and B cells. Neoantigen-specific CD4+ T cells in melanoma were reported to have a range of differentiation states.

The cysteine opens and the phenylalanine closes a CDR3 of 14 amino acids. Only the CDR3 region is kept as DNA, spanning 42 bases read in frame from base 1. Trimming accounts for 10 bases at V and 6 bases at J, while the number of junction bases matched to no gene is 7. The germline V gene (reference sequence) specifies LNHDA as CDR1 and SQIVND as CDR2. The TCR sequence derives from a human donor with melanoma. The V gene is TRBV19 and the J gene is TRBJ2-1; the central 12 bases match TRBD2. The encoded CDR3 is CATTLAGGPNEQFF. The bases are TGTGCCACCACACTAGCGGGGGGACCCAATGAGCAGTTCTTC.